One and the same sample provided the 12 T cell receptor beta chains below, sequenced in a study of cytomegalovirus exposure and HLA in healthy donors. A multiplex PCR was run with 60 Vbeta primers and 13 Jbeta primers. Measured with immunoSEQ multiplex PCR; TCRdb has only the in-frame clones, and not every one. The specimen's table records about 170,000 clones. Sequenced: PBMCs. The receptor source for this set is a woman under 30 in good health and CMV-seropositive.

V and J are TRBV28 and TRBJ2-7; TRBD1 matches at 8 bases. V was pared by 2 bases and J by 4 bases, with 4 bases of the junction left unmatched. CDR1 is MDHEN, CDR2 SYDVKM, per germline. The CDR3 is made up of 14 amino acids. The CDR3 sequence: CASSLDRGWYEQYF. The CDR3, as DNA: TGTGCCAGCAGTTTAGACAGGGGTTGGTACGAGCAGTACTTC.

The chain combines TRBV7-9 with TRBJ2-7; D call uncertain. CDR1 and CDR2 from the germline V gene are SEHNR and FQNEAQ (reference sequence). The CDR3 totals 12 residues. V was pared by 5 bases and J by 5 bases, with 10 bases between. The CDR3 region has the DNA TGTGCCAGCAGCCTCAGTCCCAACGAGCAGTACTTC. Protein sequence: CASSLSPNEQYF.

The genes are TRBV6-1 and TRBJ1-1; D not resolved. This CDR3 is built from 14 residues. The V end was cut by 8 bases, the J end by 5 bases, with 18 bases between. Germline CDR1 reads MNHNS; CDR2 reads SASEGT. CDR3 loop: CASEVGREGTEAFF. CDR3 in DNA: TGTGCCAGCGAGGTGGGGAGGGAAGGGACTGAAGCTTTCTTT.

The chain joins TRBV4-1 to TRBJ2-2, with D possibly TRBD2 on 7 matching bases. Looked up from germline, CDR1 is MGHRA and CDR2 is YSYEKL. CDR3 length: 15 residues. Trimming took off 4 bases at V and 2 bases at J, with 11 bases between the two ends. The CDR3 loop is CASSLSGTNTGELFF. The DNA for the CDR3 is TGCGCCAGCAGCCTAAGCGGGACAAACACCGGGGAGCTGTTTTTT.

The chain links TRBV6-5 to TRBJ1-3; no definite D call. CDR1 and CDR2 (germline): MNHEY, SVGAGI. The CDR3 length is 13 residues. The V end lost 8 bases, the J end lost 0 bases, and 8 bases lay between the germline ends. CDR3 sequence reads: CASREFSGNTIYF. CDR3 bases: TGTGCCAGCCGGGAGTTCTCTGGAAACACCATATATTTT.

The gene calls are TRBV27 and TRBJ2-7, with TRBD1 as a possible D gene (6 bases). The CDR3 runs 13 residues. Between the trimmed V and J ends, which lost 3 bases and 3 bases, there was a span of 9 bases. Germline CDR1 reads MNHEY; CDR2 reads SMNVEV (reference sequence). CDR3 region: CASSLMDSYEQYF. DNA of the CDR3: TGTGCCAGCAGTTTGATGGACAGCTACGAGCAGTACTTC.

The chain employs TRBV30 and TRBJ2-2; 15 bases line up with TRBD2. The V and J ends lost 4 bases and 5 bases, in that order; junction bases with no gene match: 5. The germline gives CDR1 GTSNPN, CDR2 SVGIG (reference sequence). This CDR3 is built from 16 residues. CDR3 sequence: CAWNPGLAGGTGELFF. CDR3 nucleotides: TGTGCCTGGAACCCGGGACTAGCGGGGGGAACCGGGGAGCTGTTTTTT.

This chain links TRBV14 with TRBJ2-1, with 12 bases fitting TRBD2. This CDR3 spans 16 amino acids. After removal of 3 bases from V and 4 bases from J, the junction contained 4 bases not matched to a gene. The germline V gene encodes CDR1 SGHDN and CDR2 FVKESK. The CDR3 DNA sequence: TGTGCCAGCAGCCACCCTAGCGGGGGGGATTACAATGAGCAGTTCTTC. This gives the protein CASSHPSGGDYNEQFF.

The chain links TRBV6-5 to TRBJ1-6, with unresolved D. Germline CDR1 MNHEY, CDR2 SVGAGI. V was clipped by 6 bases and J by 3 bases, with 12 bases between them. The length of the CDR3 is 15 residues. CDR3: CASRRLSIYNSPLHF. CDR3 nucleotide sequence: TGTGCCAGCAGAAGACTGTCGATCTATAATTCACCCCTCCACTTT.

The rearrangement joins TRBV5-1 to TRBJ2-3, with a tentative D call TRBD1 (6 bases). The CDR3 is made up of 15 amino acids. V was trimmed by 1 base and J by 4 bases, leaving 13 bases between them. CDR1 is SGHRS, CDR2 YFSETQ, per germline. In DNA form, the CDR3 reads TGCGCCAGCAGCTTGACAGGGAGAGGTCCAGATACGCAGTATTTT. Protein product: CASSLTGRGPDTQYF.

The gene calls are TRBV11-3 and TRBJ1-1, with D maybe TRBD1 (5 bases). Germline-derived CDR1 and CDR2 are SGHNT and YENEEA. The CDR3 has 12 residues. Deletions cut 5 bases from V and 2 bases from J, with 6 bases between. The CDR3: CASSRGNTEAFF. In DNA, the CDR3 is TGTGCCAGCAGCAGGGGCAACACTGAAGCTTTCTTT.

On this clone: This specimen includes other DNA sequences encoding the same CDR3. The chain employs TRBV7-9 and TRBJ2-7, with 7 bases that match TRBD2. This CDR3 has 13 residues. In germline, CDR1 is SEHNR, CDR2 FQNEAQ (reference sequence). V gave up 4 bases and J gave up 2 bases; unmatched junction bases: 2. The CDR3 spells CASSSGTTYEQYF. The CDR3 DNA follows: TGTGCCAGCAGCTCCGGGACTACCTACGAGCAGTACTTC.